This TCR beta chain stems from a study of shared clonotypes between healthy human individuals. General observations from the study: What naive subsets generally showed was a larger estimated richness than memory subsets showed. Against clonotypes common to all four donors, non-shared ones had lower generation probabilities.

Trimming left V 4 bases short and J 1 base short, with 8 bases between. CDR1 is SQVTM and CDR2 is ANQGSEA in the germline V gene. This CDR3 has 13 amino acids. Remarks on this clone: Its specificity is not known.

Assay execution proceeded at the deep level. Here immunoSEQ multiplex PCR was the method, and the copy in TCRdb shows in-frame clones only, minus some. The repertoire holds 2 million to 2.5 million clones, with approximately 96% as singletons. Naive CD4+ cells were CD45RA-selected; the remaining cells were memory. The sequenced material came from naive CD4+ T cells sorted from blood. The sample's subset: CD45RA+ positively selected. The rearrangement uses TRBV29-1 and TRBJ2-1, with D perhaps matching TRBD1 (6 bases). The source of this sequence is a man between 18 and 35 years old in good health. CDR3 sequence (DNA): TGCAGCGTTGCCAGGGGATCCTACAATGAGCAGTTCTTC. Protein: CSVARGSYNEQFF.